The 10 T cell receptor beta chains below were found in one sample sequenced in a study of regulatory T cells in long-lasting Graves disease. Stated time point: newly diagnosed GD, antithyroid drugs for less than 3 months. PBMC-extracted RNA yielded the TCR library. Assembly of TCR beta libraries relied on iRepertoire HTBI primers together with Arm-PCR of CDR3 regions. From the multiplex PCR reads, TCRdb called clonotypes with MiXCR, one entry per CDR3 protein. The sample carries about 220,000 distinct CDR3 sequences, approximately 18% recorded once. Separately, the same data were catalogued under a study of T cells in Graves' hyperthyroidism and ophthalmopathy.

The sample in question was peripheral blood mononuclear cells (PBMCs), obtained at new diagnosis, from a patient treated with antithyroid drugs. The receptors here all came from a woman in her twenties or thirties with Graves disease.

This clonotype came up many times. The chain links TRBV27 to TRBJ1-2; TRBD1 is a possible D gene (5 bases). Per the germline V gene, CDR1 is MNHEY and CDR2 is SMNVEV (reference sequence). V lost 0 bases and J lost 0, with 11 bases in between. There are 16 residues in the CDR3. The CDR3 sequence is CASSLSHRGANYGYTF. The CDR3 nucleotides are TGTGCCAGCAGTTTATCGCATCGGGGCGCTAACTATGGCTACACCTTC.

CDR3 sequence: CSIRNGWDEQYF. The CDR3 region has the DNA TGCTCGATAAGAAACGGGTGGGACGAGCAGTACTTC. This rearrangement joins TRBV29-1 to TRBJ2-7; no definite D call. The germline CDR1 and CDR2 sequences are SQVTM and ANQGSEA. This CDR3 has 12 amino acids.

This clonotype appeared a single time. The DNA is omitted, as the CDR3 cannot be located on it reliably, and the CDR3 follows TCRdb's listing. The rearrangement joins TRBV28 to TRBJ2-7; TRBD1, the table's D call, lacks a check against the DNA. The CDR3 is 15 amino acids in total, end residues counted. Germline lookup yields CDR1 MDHEN and CDR2 SYDVKM. The CDR3 sequence: CASSFGPGAPYEQYF.

This clonotype occurred many times. The V call is TRBV15, the J call TRBJ1-2; D is undetermined. CDR1 LNHNV and CDR2 YYDKDF come from the germline V gene (reference sequence). Trimming took 8 bases from V and 8 from J, leaving 18 bases between them. The CDR3 has 13 residues. CDR3 loop: CATDQSRFGGYTF. The CDR3 coding sequence is TGTGCCACCGATCAAAGCAGGTTTGGGGGCTACACCTTC.

This clonotype was detected many times. The chain uses TRBV29-1 and TRBJ2-2; maybe TRBD2 (6 bases). CDR3 length: 15 amino acids. Per the germline V gene, CDR1 is SQVTM and CDR2 is ANQGSEA. V gave up 2 bases and J gave up 5 bases, with 15 bases separating them. CDR3 DNA sequence: TGCAGCGTTGAAATCGGGGGAAGGGGAACCGGGGAGCTGTTTTTT. Translated, it gives CSVEIGGRGTGELFF.

The chain carries TRBV20-1 and TRBJ1-1, with D possibly being TRBD1 (5 bases). The CDR3 runs to 15 residues. Germline V gene sequence: CDR1 DFQATT, CDR2 SNEGSKA (reference sequence). V was clipped by 5 bases and J by 4 bases, with 20 bases between them. The CDR3 region is CSAPRVEERGTEAFF. The CDR3 DNA is TGCAGTGCTCCGCGGGTCGAGGAGAGGGGCACTGAAGCTTTCTTT.

This clonotype was picked up many times. The rearrangement uses TRBV11-2 and TRBJ2-5, with unresolved D. This CDR3 comprises 12 residues. Germline CDR1 and CDR2: SGHAT and FQNNGV. Deletions cut 2 bases from V and 6 bases from J, with 7 bases between. The CDR3 loop is CASSLTQKTQYF. Here the CDR3 DNA reads TGTGCCAGCAGCTTAACACAGAAGACCCAGTACTTC.

This clonotype occurred many times. This chain joins TRBV7-8 and TRBJ1-2; D is undetermined. This CDR3 spans 12 amino acids. CDR1 and CDR2 (germline): SGHVS, FQNEAQ. The V end lost 7 bases, the J end lost 5 bases, and 11 bases lay between the germline ends. This chain's CDR3 is CASTSTWYGYTF. CDR3 bases: TGTGCCAGCACCTCGACCTGGTATGGCTACACCTTC. Based on the CDR3 plus reference TRBV7-8 and TRBJ1-2, the full variable domain is GAGVSQSPRYKVAKRGQDVALRCDPISGHVSLFWYQQALGQGPEFLTYFQNEAQLDKSGLPSDRFFAERPEGSVSTLKIQRTQQEDSAVYLCASTSTWYGYTFGSGTRLTVV.

This clonotype came up many times. V usage is TRBV28 and J usage is TRBJ1-1, with D perhaps TRBD1 (6 bases). V was clipped by 4 bases and J by 5 bases, with 14 bases between them. This CDR3 has 14 amino acids. Germline CDR1 reads MDHEN; CDR2 reads SYDVKM. The CDR3 bases are TGTGCCAGCAGTTCAGGGGCCCGGAGGACTGAAGCTTTCTTT. Amino acids: CASSSGARRTEAFF.

This clonotype came up many times. The chain recombines TRBV7-3 with TRBJ2-3; TRBD2 agrees at 11 bases. This CDR3 has 16 residues. The V gene end was trimmed by 3 bases and the J gene end by 2 bases; junction bases not matched to a gene: 4. Germline CDR1 is SGHTA and CDR2 is FQGTGA. The chain's CDR3 is CASSFVAGGPTDTQYF. The CDR3 DNA is TGTGCCAGCAGCTTCGTAGCGGGGGGGCCCACAGATACGCAGTATTTT.